Below are 17 T cell receptor beta chains sequenced from a single sample in a study of blood T cell repertoires in COVID-19 (TCRdb year 2020). Library method: the immunoSEQ multiplex PCR assay. TCRdb took over this immuneACCESS table, retaining in-frame rearrangements with V and J assigned. Such tables are incomplete; in checked studies, under half of the missing clones stem from an unresolved V gene, and the remainder is unexplained. The sample contains about 480,000 clones, 88% of them found a single time. The ten biggest clones cover 1.5% to 2% of the sample. Sequenced sample: PBMCs or T cells enriched from blood (not recorded which). These receptors originate from a woman between 40 and 55 years old who had recovered from COVID-19.

The V gene is TRBV18, the J gene TRBJ1-2; D is possibly TRBD1 (6 bases). Trimming pared 0 bases from V and 8 bases from J, leaving 13 bases between. The CDR3 covers 14 residues. From germline, CDR1 is KGHSH and CDR2 LQKENI. The CDR3 here is CASSPPTGIGGYTF. The DNA for the CDR3 is TGTGCCAGCTCACCACCTACAGGGATAGGAGGCTACACCTTC.

The rearrangement joins TRBV19 to TRBJ1-5, with a weak D call TRBD1 (5 bases). V lost 4 bases to trimming and J lost 3 bases, with 13 bases between them. Germline CDR1 and CDR2: LNHDA and SQIVND (reference sequence). This CDR3 is built from 15 residues. The CDR3 loop is CASSNSGRYNQPQHF. The CDR3 nucleotides are TGTGCCAGTAGTAACTCAGGGAGGTACAATCAGCCCCAGCATTTT.

This chain connects TRBV5-1 to TRBJ1-2; weak D call: TRBD1 (6 bases). Germline V lookup: CDR1 SGHRS, CDR2 YFSETQ. V dropped 2 bases and J dropped 8 bases, with 16 bases sitting between them. This CDR3 region has 14 residues. This CDR3 reads CASSLQGGERGYTF. The CDR3 bases are TGCGCCAGCAGCTTACAGGGAGGGGAGCGAGGCTACACCTTC.

With regard to this clone: This specimen includes other DNA sequences encoding the same CDR3. The chain links TRBV5-1 to TRBJ2-1; 9 nucleotides align to TRBD2. The ends lost 0 bases at V and 10 bases at J; junction bases unmatched: 2. Germline-derived CDR1 and CDR2 are SGHRS and YFSETQ. This CDR3 contains 13 residues. The CDR3, as DNA: TGCGCCAGCAGCTTGGGACTAGCGGACGAGCAGTTCTTC. It yields the protein CASSLGLADEQFF. The variable domain in full, completed from reference TRBV5-1 and TRBJ2-1, reads KAGVTQTPRYLIKTRGQQVTLSCSPISGHRSVSWYQQTPGQGLQFLFEYFSETQRNKGNFPGRFSGRQFSNSRSEMNVSTLELGDSALYLCASSLGLADEQFFGPGTRLTVL.

In this sample, this clone turned up many times. The chain has TRBV7-9 and TRBJ2-3; 9 bases are a match to TRBD2. V was clipped by 5 bases and J by 1 base; unmatched bases: 4. The CDR3 loop spans 15 amino acids. From germline, CDR1 is SEHNR and CDR2 FQNEAQ (reference sequence). DNA of the CDR3: TGTGCCAGCAGCAACGGACTAGCGCGCACAGATACGCAGTATTTT. It specifies CASSNGLARTDTQYF.

This chain connects TRBV9 to TRBJ1-2, with TRBD1 identical over 8 bases. Trimming at V came to 7 bases and at J to 3 bases, leaving 5 bases not matched to a gene. CDR1 SGDLS and CDR2 YYNGEE come from the germline V gene. This CDR3 has 13 amino acids. Written as DNA, the CDR3 is TGTGCCAGCTCCCCGGACAGGGACTATGGCTACACCTTC. It translates to CASSPDRDYGYTF.

The chain is built from TRBV10-3 and TRBJ2-3; TRBD1 matches 8 bases. The germline V gene encodes CDR1 ENHRY and CDR2 SYGVKD. The J segment lost 0 bases and the V segment lost 4 bases, leaving 0 bases of the junction unmatched. CDR3 length: 14 residues. The CDR3 loop reads CAISAGGSTDTQYF. The CDR3 DNA follows: TGTGCCATCAGTGCAGGGGGCAGCACAGATACGCAGTATTTT.

This chain joins TRBV6-5 and TRBJ2-1; possible D gene TRBD2, 5 bases. V was trimmed by 6 bases and J by 3 bases, leaving 9 bases between them. The CDR3 is 13 residues long. Germline V lookup: CDR1 MNHEY, CDR2 SVGAGI. The CDR3 spells CASRGLSYNEQFF. The CDR3 DNA is TGTGCCAGCAGAGGACTCAGCTACAATGAGCAGTTCTTC.

This chain joins TRBV7-2 and TRBJ1-2; D uncertain. V was cut by 5 bases and J by 2 bases, with 12 bases left in between. From germline, CDR1 is SGHTA and CDR2 FQGNSA. CDR3 length: 14 amino acids. The CDR3 nucleotides are TGTGCCAGCAGCCCAACCGCGGGAAACTATGGCTACACCTTC. It codes for CASSPTAGNYGYTF.

The chain is built from TRBV4-3 and TRBJ1-2; D gene uncertain. The germline CDR1 and CDR2 sequences are LGHNA and YSLEER. Trimming stripped 1 base from V and 3 bases from J, with 12 bases between. The length of the CDR3 is 15 residues. Here the CDR3 DNA reads TGCGCCAGCAGCCAAGTCGAGGGCTGGGACTATGGCTACACCTTC. Protein sequence: CASSQVEGWDYGYTF.

The genes are TRBV29-1 and TRBJ1-1, with D perhaps TRBD1 (6 bases). The V gene's germline CDR1 is SQVTM and CDR2 ANQGSEA. CDR3 length: 12 amino acids. Trimming shortened V by 6 bases and J by 2 bases, and 10 bases separated the two germline ends. The CDR3 is CSVRTDNTEAFF. The CDR3 DNA reads as TGCAGCGTCAGGACAGACAACACTGAAGCTTTCTTT.

This clone was seen a single time. The J gene is TRBJ1-4, the V gene TRBV7-6, with 8 bases identical to TRBD1. CDR1 is SGHVS and CDR2 is FNYEAQ in the germline V gene. This CDR3 spans 16 amino acids. Germline trimming cut 1 base from V and 3 bases from J; bases unmatched to any gene: 4. The CDR3 DNA follows: TGTGCCAGCAGCTTAGGGACAGGGCTTTCTAATGAAAAACTGTTTTTT. As protein: CASSLGTGLSNEKLFF.

This clone was seen a handful of times. This sequence joins TRBV11-2 and TRBJ2-7; a possible D gene is TRBD2 (5 bases). The CDR3 extends over 14 amino acids. The germline gives CDR1 SGHAT, CDR2 FQNNGV. The ends were cut back, 6 bases at V and 3 bases at J, with 15 bases in the middle. The CDR3 coding sequence is TGTGCCAGCAGTCGGACTCATTCCAGCTACGAGCAGTACTTC. This codes for CASSRTHSSYEQYF.

This clone appeared a few times. This chain's CDR3 is CASSTGTGRKQPQHF. The CDR3 coding sequence is TGTGCCAGCAGCACCGGGACAGGGAGGAAACAGCCCCAGCATTTT. The rearrangement links TRBV7-9 to TRBJ1-5, with TRBD1 matching over 9 bases. Germline V gives CDR1 SEHNR, CDR2 FQNEAQ (reference sequence). Trimming cost V 5 bases and J 7 bases; bases outside gene matches: 9. The CDR3 consists of 15 residues. Combining the CDR3 with reference TRBV7-9 and TRBJ1-5 gives the whole variable domain DTGVSQNPRHKITKRGQNVTFRCDPISEHNRLYWYRQTLGQGPEFLTYFQNEAQLEKSRLLSDRFSAERPKGSFSTLEIQRTEQGDSAMYLCASSTGTGRKQPQHFGDGTRLSIL.

The rearrangement uses TRBV19 and TRBJ2-5, with a possible D match to TRBD1 (5 bases). V was cut by 4 bases and J by 2 bases, with 14 bases left in between. Germline CDR1 reads LNHDA; CDR2 reads SQIVND (reference sequence). The length of the CDR3 is 15 residues. Here the CDR3 reads CASSKGRTSQETQYF. The CDR3 DNA reads TGTGCCAGTAGTAAGGGGCGGACGTCTCAAGAGACCCAGTACTTC.

The chain employs TRBV29-1 and TRBJ1-1, with D maybe TRBD1 (6 bases). CDR3 length: 13 residues. The germline gives CDR1 SQVTM, CDR2 ANQGSEA. Trimming shortened V by 5 bases and J by 9 bases, and 19 bases separated the two germline ends. In nucleotides, the CDR3 is TGCAGCGTTCTACTTCACAGGGACGCTCAAGCTTTCTTT. It specifies CSVLLHRDAQAFF. The variable domain in full, completed from reference TRBV29-1 and TRBJ1-1, reads SAVISQKPSRDICQRGTSLTIQCQVDSQVTMMFWYRQQPGQSLTLIATANQGSEATYESGFVIDKFPISRPNLTFSTLTVSNMSPEDSSIYLCSVLLHRDAQAFFGQGTRLTVV.

The chain joins TRBV18 to TRBJ1-1; 10 positions agree with TRBD1. The trim removed 4 bases at V and 4 bases at J, leaving 12 bases unmatched. CDR1 is KGHSH and CDR2 is LQKENI in the germline V gene. The CDR3 sequence is 17 residues long. Here the CDR3 reads CASSQTLGTGEGTEAFF. CDR3 sequence (DNA): TGTGCCAGCTCACAAACACTAGGGACAGGGGAGGGCACTGAAGCTTTCTTT.